The 27 T cell receptor beta chains below were found in one sample sequenced in a study of Ad26.COV2.S vaccination and SARS-CoV-2 variants. Indicated treatment: some 20 received Ad26.COV2.S at low or high dose, single or two shots; about 5 received placebo; per-sample allocation not given. Each sample was drawn 63 days after the first injection (of vaccine or placebo). The method was immunoSEQ multiplex PCR; TCRdb's version includes in-frame clones alone and lacks a portion of them. The sample holds hundreds of thousands of clones, roughly nine tenths seen once. The material sequenced was peripheral blood, taken in a trial of Ad26.COV2.S vaccine versus placebo. The receptors shown here come from a person between 18 and 59 years old who received the Ad26.COV2.S COVID-19 vaccine or a placebo.

The chain couples TRBV11-3 to TRBJ1-4; 8 bases match TRBD1. CDR1 SGHNT and CDR2 YENEEA come from the germline V gene. J lost 8 bases, V lost 5 bases, and 13 bases had no gene match. This CDR3 has 16 residues. CDR3 protein: CASSPPGPGQVEKLFF. The CDR3 DNA is TGTGCCAGCAGCCCCCCGGGGCCGGGACAGGTCGAAAAACTGTTTTTT.

As concerns this clone: The same CDR3 arises from other DNA sequences in this sample as well. The chain's CDR3 is CAIREGGNTEAFF. The CDR3 DNA reads as TGTGCCATCAGAGAAGGGGGTAACACTGAAGCTTTCTTT. The chain carries TRBV10-3 and TRBJ1-1; tentative D call: TRBD1 (6 bases). The CDR3 is made up of 13 amino acids. Germline CDR1 is ENHRY and CDR2 is SYGVKD. V lost 6 bases, J lost 2 bases, and 10 bases lay in between.

This sequence joins TRBV10-3 and TRBJ2-5, with D hard to call. The V end was cut by 7 bases, the J end by 5 bases, with 14 bases between. Germline values: CDR1 ENHRY, CDR2 SYGVKD. CDR3 size: 13 residues. CDR3: CAINRAPLETQYF. CDR3 bases: TGTGCCATCAATCGGGCCCCTCTGGAGACCCAGTACTTC.

The chain links TRBV7-9 to TRBJ2-3, with 7 bases fitting TRBD1. Germline CDR1 SEHNR, CDR2 FQNEAQ (reference sequence). CDR3 length: 16 residues. Losses at the gene ends were 5 bases for V and 5 bases for J; bases not matched to a gene: 13. CDR3 sequence reads: CASSERDSGGGDTQYF. The CDR3 region has the DNA TGTGCCAGCAGCGAACGGGACAGCGGAGGCGGAGATACGCAGTATTTT.

This chain links TRBV3-1 (or the pseudogene TRBV3-2) with TRBJ2-7; D perhaps matches TRBD1 (5 bases). CDR1 and CDR2 from the germline V gene are LGHDT and YNNKEL (reference sequence). V was trimmed by 4 bases and J by 2 bases, leaving 18 bases between them. The CDR3 extends over 16 amino acids. CDR3 sequence: CASSLRTPFITYEQYF. In DNA, the CDR3 is TGTGCCAGCAGCCTTAGGACACCCTTCATCACCTACGAGCAGTACTTC.

The DNA of the CDR3 is TGTGCCAGCAGTCGTGATGAGCAGTTCTTC. Protein product: CASSRDEQFF. The chain links TRBV27 to TRBJ2-1, with D unclear. Trimming took 5 bases from V and 8 from J, leaving 4 bases between them. Germline V gives CDR1 MNHEY, CDR2 SMNVEV (reference sequence). CDR3 length equals 10 residues.

J is TRBJ2-4 and V is TRBV4-3; possibly TRBD1 for D (6 bases). This CDR3 region has 18 residues. CDR1 is LGHNA and CDR2 is YSLEER in the germline V gene. V lost 2 bases and J 0 bases, leaving 17 bases between the germline ends. CDR3 residues: CASSQKIGGKLAKNIQYF. CDR3 bases: TGCGCCAGCAGCCAAAAGATAGGGGGAAAGCTAGCCAAAAACATTCAGTACTTC.

This clone showed up just once. The chain combines TRBV6-5 with TRBJ1-3; D call uncertain. This CDR3 is 15 amino acids long. Trimming stripped 6 bases from V and 3 bases from J, with 15 bases between. Germline CDR1 reads MNHEY; CDR2 reads SVGAGI. For the CDR3, the DNA is TGTGCCAGCAGGGTTGGGCCTTGGGATGGAAACACCATATATTTT. It specifies CASRVGPWDGNTIYF.

V is TRBV5-4 and J is TRBJ1-2; 8 bases fit TRBD1. The trim removed 4 bases at V and 3 bases at J, leaving 8 bases unmatched. Germline CDR1 is SGHNT and CDR2 is YYREEE (reference sequence). The CDR3 has 15 residues. The DNA of the CDR3 is TGTGCCAGCAGCGGCCAGGACAGGGCGGACTATGGCTACACCTTC. Translating gives CASSGQDRADYGYTF. The entire variable domain, with the rest obtained from reference TRBV5-4 and TRBJ1-2, is as follows: ETGVTQSPTHLIKTRGQQVTLRCSSQSGHNTVSWYQQALGQGPQFIFQYYREEENGRGNFPPRFSGLQFPNYSSELNVNALELDDSALYLCASSGQDRADYGYTFGSGTRLTVV.

The gene calls are TRBV5-8 and TRBJ2-6, with D unresolved. The CDR3 totals 15 residues. The V gene lost 1 base and the J gene lost 3 bases, with 8 bases spanning the gap. The germline V gene encodes CDR1 SGHTS and CDR2 YDEGEE. The CDR3 coding sequence is TGTGCCAGCAGCTTGCAGGCTGGTGGGGCCAACGTCCTGACTTTC. Its protein product is CASSLQAGGANVLTF.

V usage is TRBV10-3 and J usage is TRBJ2-2, with D hard to call. Germline CDR1 reads ENHRY; CDR2 reads SYGVKD. Trimming shortened V by 3 bases and J by 6 bases, and 11 bases separated the two germline ends. The CDR3 is 14 amino acids. CDR3 coding DNA: TGTGCCATCAGTGAAACTCGAAGGTCCGGGGAGCTGTTTTTT. It yields the protein CAISETRRSGELFF.

V gene TRBV28 combines with J gene TRBJ2-7; D call uncertain. In germline, CDR1 is MDHEN, CDR2 SYDVKM. V was shortened by 6 bases and J by 5 bases, with 11 bases between the two germline ends. The CDR3 has 12 amino acids. DNA for the CDR3: TGTGCCAGCAGAGAGGAATCCCACGAGCAGTACTTC. Translating it yields CASREESHEQYF.

This rearrangement joins TRBV19 to TRBJ2-5, with TRBD2 matching 14 bases. Per the germline V gene, CDR1 is LNHDA and CDR2 is SQIVND (reference sequence). The CDR3 sequence is 16 residues long. With 3 bases clipped from V and 3 bases from J, the junction kept 3 bases outside the gene matches. The CDR3 DNA reads TGTGCCAGTAGTATCGAGACTAGCGGGGGGGAAGAGACCCAGTACTTC. Its translation: CASSIETSGGEETQYF.

The J gene is TRBJ2-1, the V gene TRBV9; tentative D call: TRBD1 (5 bases). This CDR3 is built from 11 residues. V dropped 4 bases and J dropped 9 bases, with 8 bases sitting between them. Per germline, CDR1 SGDLS and CDR2 YYNGEE. The CDR3 coding sequence is TGTGCCAGCAGCTTAGGGGTTGAGCAGTTCTTC. Translated: CASSLGVEQFF.

This chain links TRBV19 with TRBJ1-5, with TRBD1 matching 9 bases. The CDR3 spans 15 residues. Germline V gives CDR1 LNHDA, CDR2 SQIVND (reference sequence). V was clipped by 7 bases and J by 1 base; unmatched bases: 5. The CDR3 loop is CASNQQGASNQPQHF. The CDR3 region has the DNA TGTGCCAGTAACCAACAGGGGGCGAGCAATCAGCCCCAGCATTTT.

The chain couples TRBV19 to TRBJ2-1; no reliable D call. Trimming took off 4 bases at V and 8 bases at J, with 12 bases between the two ends. CDR3 length equals 13 residues. The germline gives CDR1 LNHDA, CDR2 SQIVND (reference sequence). Here the CDR3 reads CASSRWERDEQFF. CDR3 in DNA: TGTGCCAGTAGTAGGTGGGAAAGAGATGAGCAGTTCTTC.

The chain combines TRBV5-4 with TRBJ2-3, with TRBD1 identical over 8 bases. Trimming at V came to 7 bases and at J to 9 bases, leaving 10 bases not matched to a gene. The CDR3 has 13 residues. Germline V gene data show CDR1 as SGHNT and CDR2 as YYREEE (reference sequence). The CDR3 loop reads CASSPDRQGTQYF. As DNA, the CDR3 is TGTGCCAGCTCCCCCGACCGACAGGGGACGCAGTATTTT.

The chain employs TRBV11-2 and TRBJ2-3; 7 bases map to TRBD1. Trimming cost V 1 base and J 6 bases; bases outside gene matches: 7. Germline V gives CDR1 SGHAT, CDR2 FQNNGV. The CDR3 is 15 amino acids. DNA for the CDR3: TGTGCCAGCAGCTTAGGCAGGACAGGCGCGGATACGCAGTATTTT. This encodes CASSLGRTGADTQYF. Using reference TRBV11-2 and TRBJ2-3 for the parts outside the CDR3, the full variable domain is EAGVAQSPRYKIIEKRQSVAFWCNPISGHATLYWYQQILGQGPKLLIQFQNNGVVDDSQLPKDRFSAERLKGVDSTLKIQPAKLEDSAVYLCASSLGRTGADTQYFGPGTRLTVL.

The chain is built from TRBV30 and TRBJ1-1, with TRBD1 as a possible D gene (5 bases). V lost 6 bases to trimming and J lost 2 bases, with 22 bases between them. The CDR3 has 16 amino acids. The V gene's germline CDR1 is GTSNPN and CDR2 SVGIG (reference sequence). CDR3 coding DNA: TGTGCCTGTCGGTGGGTGGGGGATTATAGCAACACTGAAGCTTTCTTT. It codes for CACRWVGDYSNTEAFF.

This clone was seen once. The gene calls are TRBV5-1 and TRBJ1-6; D is unresolved. Germline CDR1 SGHRS, CDR2 YFSETQ. The germline V and J ends were trimmed by 0 bases and 7 bases, with 11 bases remaining between them. The CDR3 has 15 amino acids. CDR3 nucleotides: TGCGCCAGCAGCTTGGAGGGAGGTCCAAATTCACCCCTCCACTTT. Amino acids: CASSLEGGPNSPLHF.

The chain uses TRBV11-2 and TRBJ1-4, with 9 bases matching TRBD1. Germline CDR1 and CDR2: SGHAT and FQNNGV. V shed 6 bases and J 3 bases; nucleotides not matched to a gene: 5. This CDR3 region has 15 residues. This CDR3 reads CASRHYRGPNEKLFF. For the CDR3, the DNA is TGTGCCAGCAGGCATTACAGGGGGCCTAATGAAAAACTGTTTTTT.

The chain carries TRBV27 and TRBJ1-2, with unresolved D. The CDR3 covers 13 residues. CDR1 is MNHEY, CDR2 SMNVEV, per germline (reference sequence). V lost 3 bases and J 1 base, leaving 6 bases between the germline ends. The CDR3 region is CASSFNNNYGYTF. The CDR3 DNA reads TGTGCCAGCAGTTTCAACAATAACTATGGCTACACCTTC.

The chain joins TRBV9 to TRBJ1-5, with D maybe TRBD1 (5 bases). This CDR3 region has 15 residues. CDR1 and CDR2 from the germline V gene are SGDLS and YYNGEE. Trimming shortened V by 0 bases and J by 6 bases, and 13 bases separated the two germline ends. CDR3 sequence reads: CASSVDPGGGQPQHF. The CDR3 region has the DNA TGTGCCAGCAGCGTAGACCCCGGGGGGGGTCAGCCCCAGCATTTT.

The CDR3 here is CASNSPLPNYGYTF. The DNA for the CDR3 is TGTGCCAGCAACTCCCCCCTTCCCAACTATGGCTACACCTTC. The chain combines TRBV6-5 with TRBJ1-2; D is ambiguous. Germline CDR1 reads MNHEY; CDR2 reads SVGAGI. V was shortened by 7 bases and J by 2 bases, with 14 bases between the two germline ends. The CDR3 is 14 amino acids.

CDR3 in amino acids: CASSQGLGYEQYF. CDR3 nucleotides: TGTGCCAGCTCACAAGGGTTGGGCTACGAGCAGTACTTC. This sequence joins TRBV18 and TRBJ2-7; D gene unclear. This CDR3 is built from 13 residues. Germline V gene data show CDR1 as KGHSH and CDR2 as LQKENI. V lost 4 bases and J 3 bases, leaving 10 bases between the germline ends.

Details on this clone: A junction end diverges from the germline sequence, so it may reflect a read error. The chain combines TRBV7-8 with TRBJ2-7; TRBD2 matches 9 bases. The V gene's germline CDR1 is SGHVS and CDR2 FQNEAQ. The CDR3 runs 16 residues. CDR3 sequence reads: CASSLAMRASGDSIHF. The CDR3, as DNA: TGTGCCAGCAGCTTAGCGATGAGGGCTAGCGGGGACTCGATTCACTTC.

The chain joins TRBV5-6 to TRBJ2-5, with D possibly TRBD2 on 6 matching bases. The ends were cut back, 2 bases at V and 5 bases at J, with 13 bases in the middle. CDR1 is SGHDT and CDR2 is YYEEEE in the germline V gene. The CDR3 is 14 residues long. As DNA, the CDR3 is TGTGCCAGCAGCTTAAGACTAGTTTCGGAGACCCAGTACTTC. Translating it yields CASSLRLVSETQYF. Combining the CDR3 with reference TRBV5-6 and TRBJ2-5 gives the whole variable domain DAGVTQSPTHLIKTRGQQVTLRCSPKSGHDTVSWYQQALGQGPQFIFQYYEEEERQRGNFPDRFSGHQFPNYSSELNVNALLLGDSALYLCASSLRLVSETQYFGPGTRLLVL.